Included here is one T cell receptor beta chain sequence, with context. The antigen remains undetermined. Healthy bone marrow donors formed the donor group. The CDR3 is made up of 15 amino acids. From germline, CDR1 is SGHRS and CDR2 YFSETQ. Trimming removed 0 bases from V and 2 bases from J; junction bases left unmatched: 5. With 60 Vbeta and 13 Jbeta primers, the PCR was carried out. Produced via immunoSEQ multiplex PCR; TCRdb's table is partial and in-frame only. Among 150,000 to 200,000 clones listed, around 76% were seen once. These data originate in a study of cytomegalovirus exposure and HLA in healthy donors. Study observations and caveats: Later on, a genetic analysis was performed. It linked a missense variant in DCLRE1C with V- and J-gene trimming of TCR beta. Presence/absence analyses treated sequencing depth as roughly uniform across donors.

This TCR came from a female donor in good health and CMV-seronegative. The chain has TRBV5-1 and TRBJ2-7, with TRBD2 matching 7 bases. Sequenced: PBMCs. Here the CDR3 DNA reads TGCGCCAGCAGCTTGGGGGGCGGGGGAGCCTACGAGCAGTACTTC. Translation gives CASSLGGGGAYEQYF.